These 32 T cell receptor beta chains were all obtained from the same sample, sequenced in a study of identical twins. Via MiXCR, TCRdb re-called the 5' RACE reads, giving one row per CDR3 protein. The table records roughly 540,000 distinct CDR3 sequences, under 25% of them present only once. This same sample was also part of a study on T cells expressing NK-cell markers.

What was sequenced was CD4+ T cells sorted from blood. These receptors all stem from a woman in her late teens or twenties in good health.

This clonotype was counted a few times. The chain has TRBV6-1 and TRBJ2-5, with 7 bases aligning to TRBD1. Trimming removed 6 bases from V and 5 bases from J; junction bases left unmatched: 12. Germline CDR1 and CDR2: MNHNS and SASEGT. CDR3 length: 15 residues. The CDR3 DNA reads as TGTGCCAGCAGACCCGTAGAGGGGGCCCGGGAGACCCAGTACTTC. This gives the protein CASRPVEGARETQYF.

The chain uses TRBV5-1 and TRBJ2-7; TRBD1 is a possible D gene (5 bases). Germline values: CDR1 SGHRS, CDR2 YFSETQ. The length of the CDR3 is 17 residues. With 0 bases removed from V and 5 bases from J, the gap between germline ends came to 21 bases. CDR3 nucleotide sequence: TGCGCCAGCAGCTTGGGGATGTTGCAGGGAATCGTCCACGAGCAGTACTTC. Protein sequence: CASSLGMLQGIVHEQYF. Drawing the rest from reference TRBV5-1 and TRBJ2-7, the complete variable domain is KAGVTQTPRYLIKTRGQQVTLSCSPISGHRSVSWYQQTPGQGLQFLFEYFSETQRNKGNFPGRFSGRQFSNSRSEMNVSTLELGDSALYLCASSLGMLQGIVHEQYFGPGTRLTVT.

This chain connects TRBV15 to TRBJ2-1; TRBD2 might be the D (6 bases). The germline gives CDR1 LNHNV, CDR2 YYDKDF (reference sequence). The CDR3 is made up of 18 amino acids. The V end was cut by 0 bases, the J end by 10 bases, with 25 bases between. This CDR3 reads CATSRDRAGKRVFREQFF. The DNA of the CDR3 is TGTGCCACCAGCAGAGACCGGGCTGGGAAGCGGGTGTTTAGGGAGCAGTTCTTC.

As for this clonotype: One end of the junction varies from germline; a read error may be responsible. The V call is TRBV12-3 or TRBV12-4, the J call TRBJ1-2; D unclear. CDR3 size: 11 residues. The CDR3 DNA sequence: TGTGCCAGCAAGTGGCAGTATGGGTACACCTTC. Residues: CASKWQYGYTF.

This rearrangement joins TRBV7-8 to TRBJ2-7; possibly TRBD1 or TRBD2 for D (5 bases each). In germline, CDR1 is SGHVS, CDR2 FQNEAQ. Between the trimmed V and J ends, which lost 3 bases and 7 bases, there was a span of 13 bases. CDR3 length: 13 residues. Here the CDR3 DNA reads TGTGCCAGCAGCTTGGGACCCCGGGAAGAGCAGTACTTC. It yields the protein CASSLGPREEQYF.

The chain employs TRBV5-1 and TRBJ1-1; D might be TRBD1 (6 bases). Germline CDR1 reads SGHRS; CDR2 reads YFSETQ. The CDR3 runs to 16 residues. Trimming left V 2 bases short and J 1 base short, with 15 bases between. CDR3 coding DNA: TGCGCCAGCAGCTTACCCACGGGGGCTAGGAACACTGAAGCTTTCTTT. It specifies CASSLPTGARNTEAFF.

In its sample, this clonotype was seen a few times. This sequence joins TRBV15 and TRBJ2-7, with 9 bases fitting TRBD1. The CDR3 runs 15 residues. Germline CDR1 and CDR2: LNHNV and YYDKDF (reference sequence). Trimming at V came to 9 bases and at J to 1 base, leaving 10 bases not matched to a gene. This chain's CDR3 is CATSRPGQGSYEQYF. The CDR3 DNA follows: TGTGCCACTTCCAGACCGGGACAGGGATCCTACGAGCAGTACTTC.

This clonotype was recorded many times. The rearrangement joins TRBV20-1 to TRBJ2-5; tentatively, D is TRBD2 (6 bases). Germline V gene lookup returns CDR1 DFQATT and CDR2 SNEGSKA (reference sequence). Between the trimmed V and J ends, which lost 3 bases and 2 bases, there was a span of 10 bases. This CDR3 has 13 amino acids. This CDR3 is CSASVAGQETQYF. Written as DNA, the CDR3 is TGCAGTGCTAGCGTGGCGGGACAAGAGACCCAGTACTTC.

CDR3 sequence reads: CSVDGGGNTIYF. The CDR3 DNA reads as TGCAGCGTTGACGGAGGGGGAAACACCATATATTTT. This rearrangement joins TRBV29-1 to TRBJ1-3; D unclear. Germline V gives CDR1 SQVTM, CDR2 ANQGSEA. Between the trimmed V and J ends, which lost 3 bases and 4 bases, there was a span of 7 bases. The CDR3 loop spans 12 amino acids.

V usage is TRBV20-1 and J usage is TRBJ1-6; 8 positions agree with TRBD1. Germline V gene lookup returns CDR1 DFQATT and CDR2 SNEGSKA (reference sequence). This CDR3 spans 14 amino acids. The ends lost 4 bases at V and 7 bases at J; junction bases unmatched: 6. The CDR3 protein is CSAIRTGQNSPLHF. The CDR3 DNA sequence: TGCAGTGCTATCCGGACAGGGCAAAATTCACCCCTCCACTTT.

The V and J genes are TRBV7-6 and TRBJ2-5; 7 bases align to TRBD1. CDR1 and CDR2 from the germline V gene are SGHVS and FNYEAQ. The CDR3 is made up of 15 amino acids. V lost 2 bases to trimming and J lost 5 bases; unmatched junction nucleotides: 8. In DNA, the CDR3 is TGTGCCAGCAGCTTAATGACAGGGTCGGGGGAGACCCAGTACTTC. This translates into CASSLMTGSGETQYF. The entire variable domain, with the rest obtained from reference TRBV7-6 and TRBJ2-5, is as follows: GAGVSQSPRYKVTKRGQDVALRCDPISGHVSLYWYRQALGQGPEFLTYFNYEAQQDKSGLPNDRFSAERPEGSISTLTIQRTEQRDSAMYRCASSLMTGSGETQYFGPGTRLLVL.

The chain has TRBV20-1 and TRBJ2-3, with TRBD2 matching over 7 bases. Per germline, CDR1 DFQATT and CDR2 SNEGSKA (reference sequence). The V gene end was trimmed by 4 bases and the J gene end by 2 bases; junction bases not matched to a gene: 12. CDR3 length: 16 residues. This chain's CDR3 is CSATDPTGGYTDTQYF. The CDR3 nucleotides read TGCAGTGCTACTGACCCAACGGGGGGATACACAGATACGCAGTATTTT.

This clonotype was picked up a small number of times. The rearrangement links TRBV6-5 to TRBJ2-7; D not certain. V was trimmed by 2 bases and J by 2 bases, leaving 13 bases between them. CDR1 is MNHEY, CDR2 SVGAGI, per germline. The CDR3 runs to 15 residues. The chain's CDR3 is CASSYGVFGTYEQYF. The CDR3 bases are TGTGCCAGCAGTTACGGGGTTTTTGGTACCTACGAGCAGTACTTC.

This clonotype has more than one count but fewer than ten. The J gene is TRBJ2-7, the V gene TRBV6-5; D is perhaps TRBD1 (5 bases). This CDR3 has 15 amino acids. V was cut by 2 bases and J by 4 bases, with 15 bases left in between. Germline CDR1 reads MNHEY; CDR2 reads SVGAGI. CDR3 nucleotides: TGTGCCAGCAGTTACAGGGGTTTGAGAGGTTACGAGCAGTACTTC. The encoded protein is CASSYRGLRGYEQYF.

This clonotype was recorded a few times. The chain couples TRBV14 to TRBJ1-5; D is unclear. The CDR3 sequence is 13 residues long. The germline V gene encodes CDR1 SGHDN and CDR2 FVKESK. Trimming removed 2 bases from V and 7 bases from J, with 9 bases in between. CDR3 region: CASSQPVRQPQHF. Here the CDR3 DNA reads TGTGCCAGCAGCCAACCAGTCCGGCAGCCCCAGCATTTT.

This clonotype was recorded a few times. The chain joins TRBV10-3 to TRBJ2-3; D may be TRBD1 (5 bases). V was cut by 3 bases and J by 2 bases, with 12 bases left in between. The CDR3 covers 15 residues. Germline-derived CDR1 and CDR2 are ENHRY and SYGVKD. DNA of the CDR3: TGTGCCATCAGTGAAAGACAGCCAGACACAGATACGCAGTATTTT. This gives the protein CAISERQPDTDTQYF.

The chain recombines TRBV11-2 with TRBJ1-5; no firm D call. Germline V gives CDR1 SGHAT, CDR2 FQNNGV. With 0 bases removed from V and 2 bases from J, the gap between germline ends came to 14 bases. The CDR3 sequence is 17 residues long. As DNA, the CDR3 is TGTGCCAGCAGCTTAGACCCCCAGCCAAGGGGCAATCAGCCCCAGCATTTT. Amino acid sequence: CASSLDPQPRGNQPQHF.

The V call is TRBV20-1, the J call TRBJ2-4; tentatively, D is TRBD2 (5 bases). Trimming pared 7 bases from V and 0 bases from J, leaving 10 bases between. Germline lookup yields CDR1 DFQATT and CDR2 SNEGSKA (reference sequence). The CDR3 is made up of 13 amino acids. The CDR3 sequence: CSVLGLAKNIQYF. For the CDR3, the DNA is TGCAGTGTTCTCGGACTAGCCAAAAACATTCAGTACTTC.

The J gene is TRBJ1-2, the V gene TRBV5-1, with D possibly TRBD1 on 6 matching bases. CDR1 SGHRS and CDR2 YFSETQ come from the germline V gene. This CDR3 has 14 residues. V was cut by 7 bases and J by 3 bases, with 16 bases left in between. CDR3 residues: CASHEGGGHYGYTF. CDR3 in DNA: TGCGCCAGCCATGAAGGAGGGGGGCACTATGGCTACACCTTC.

This rearrangement joins TRBV20-1 to TRBJ2-5, with 7 positions matching TRBD1. This CDR3 is built from 12 residues. The trim removed 3 bases at V and 2 bases at J, leaving 0 bases unmatched. Germline V gene sequence: CDR1 DFQATT, CDR2 SNEGSKA (reference sequence). In DNA form, the CDR3 reads TGCAGTGCTAGCAGGGGGCAAGAGACCCAGTACTTC. Translation: CSASRGQETQYF.

As DNA, the CDR3 is TGCGCCAGCAGCTTGGCCAGGACTAGCGGGAGATACGAGCAGTACTTC. Translation gives CASSLARTSGRYEQYF. The rearrangement links TRBV5-1 to TRBJ2-7; TRBD2 aligns across 13 bases. V trimming: 0 bases; J trimming: 4 bases; junction bases outside the gene matches: 4. Germline assignment: CDR1 SGHRS and CDR2 YFSETQ. The CDR3 has 16 residues. The full variable domain, completed using reference TRBV5-1 and TRBJ2-7, is KAGVTQTPRYLIKTRGQQVTLSCSPISGHRSVSWYQQTPGQGLQFLFEYFSETQRNKGNFPGRFSGRQFSNSRSEMNVSTLELGDSALYLCASSLARTSGRYEQYFGPGTRLTVT.

Ten or more counts support this clonotype. The chain carries TRBV12-5 and TRBJ2-7; D not resolved. Germline V CDR1 and CDR2: LGHNT, FRNRAP. The ends were cut back, 1 base at V and 0 bases at J, with 19 bases in the middle. This CDR3 comprises 18 residues. This CDR3 is CASGLGRILIESSYEQYF. CDR3 DNA sequence: TGTGCTAGTGGTTTGGGCAGGATACTTATTGAGAGCTCCTACGAGCAGTACTTC.

The chain uses TRBV2 and TRBJ2-3, with a possible D match to TRBD2 (5 bases). V was cut by 7 bases and J by 1 base, with 21 bases left in between. Germline CDR1 SNHLY, CDR2 FYNNEI. The CDR3 spans 17 residues. The CDR3 loop is CASKRNQGLARTDTQYF. CDR3 DNA sequence: TGTGCCAGCAAGAGAAATCAAGGGCTAGCCCGCACAGATACGCAGTATTTT.

CDR3 amino acids: CASSLAFTGYFSPRTQYF. In nucleotides, the CDR3 is TGTGCCAGCAGCTTAGCTTTCACAGGGTATTTTTCGCCAAGGACCCAGTACTTC. The chain combines TRBV7-6 with TRBJ2-5; tentatively, D is TRBD1 (6 bases). The V gene lost 0 bases and the J gene lost 7 bases, with 24 bases spanning the gap. The CDR3 spans 18 residues. Germline CDR1 and CDR2: SGHVS and FNYEAQ.

This chain links TRBV20-1 with TRBJ1-2; D may be TRBD1 (5 bases). The V gene lost 6 bases and the J gene lost 4 bases, with 30 bases spanning the gap. This CDR3 is 18 amino acids long. Germline loops: CDR1 DFQATT, CDR2 SNEGSKA (reference sequence). The CDR3 DNA reads as TGCAGTGCCCCCCAGTTGGGGGGGAGGATGAAGCGTGCCTATGGCTACACCTTC. Translated, it gives CSAPQLGGRMKRAYGYTF.

The chain carries TRBV20-1 and TRBJ2-2; TRBD1 matches at 8 bases. The J segment lost 1 base and the V segment lost 3 bases, leaving 4 bases of the junction unmatched. Germline values: CDR1 DFQATT, CDR2 SNEGSKA (reference sequence). The CDR3 runs to 15 residues. The CDR3 DNA follows: TGCAGTGCTAGGGCGGGGACAGGGAACACCGGGGAGCTGTTTTTT. This sequence encodes CSARAGTGNTGELFF.

The chain has TRBV5-1 and TRBJ2-7; 10 nucleotides align to TRBD1. The CDR3 loop spans 17 amino acids. V shed 5 bases, J shed 5 bases, and the junction held 16 bases outside the gene matches. The germline V gene has CDR1 SGHRS and CDR2 YFSETQ. CDR3 amino acids: CASSQALKTGGKDEQYF. The CDR3 coding sequence is TGCGCCAGCAGTCAAGCCCTAAAGACAGGGGGCAAAGACGAGCAGTACTTC.

This clonotype was seen repeatedly, ten times or more. The rearrangement joins TRBV5-1 to TRBJ2-1; D gene unclear. CDR3 length: 15 amino acids. The V gene's germline CDR1 is SGHRS and CDR2 YFSETQ. The V and J ends lost 2 bases and 0 bases respectively, with 9 bases between them. CDR3 bases: TGCGCCAGCAGCTTAATCCCCGACTCCTACAATGAGCAGTTCTTC. Translating it yields CASSLIPDSYNEQFF. Drawing the rest from reference TRBV5-1 and TRBJ2-1, the complete variable domain is KAGVTQTPRYLIKTRGQQVTLSCSPISGHRSVSWYQQTPGQGLQFLFEYFSETQRNKGNFPGRFSGRQFSNSRSEMNVSTLELGDSALYLCASSLIPDSYNEQFFGPGTRLTVL.

The J gene is TRBJ1-2, the V gene TRBV20-1; a weak D match, TRBD1 (5 bases). With 5 bases removed from V and 5 bases from J, the gap between germline ends came to 15 bases. This CDR3 has 13 amino acids. Germline V gene lookup returns CDR1 DFQATT and CDR2 SNEGSKA (reference sequence). CDR3 residues: CSAAPGGKYGYTF. Written as DNA, the CDR3 is TGCAGTGCTGCACCCGGGGGTAAATATGGCTACACCTTC.

The rearrangement joins TRBV7-3 to TRBJ2-3, with 8 bases that match TRBD1. This CDR3 comprises 15 residues. The junction had 2 bases not matched to a gene; V was cut back by 2 bases and J by 1 base. Germline values: CDR1 SGHTA, CDR2 FQGTGA. Here the CDR3 reads CASSLGTGRTDTQYF. Here the CDR3 DNA reads TGTGCCAGCAGCTTAGGGACAGGTCGCACAGATACGCAGTATTTT.

Many counts were recorded for this clonotype. This chain uses TRBV6-5 with TRBJ2-5, with D unresolved. This CDR3 contains 14 residues. Germline lookup yields CDR1 MNHEY and CDR2 SVGAGI. V was cut by 2 bases and J by 2 bases, with 9 bases left in between. The CDR3, as DNA: TGTGCCAGCAGTTACCAGACCAGTCAAGAGACCCAGTACTTC. Translated: CASSYQTSQETQYF.

The chain carries TRBV2 and TRBJ2-3; a possible D gene is TRBD2 (6 bases). The V end was cut by 2 bases, the J end by 1 base, with 13 bases between. The germline CDR1 and CDR2 sequences are SNHLY and FYNNEI. The CDR3 length is 16 residues. The CDR3 DNA follows: TGTGCCAGCAGTGAATGGGAGGCCGGGGGCACAGATACGCAGTATTTT. Translation: CASSEWEAGGTDTQYF.